The present T cell receptor (beta chain) was sequenced within a study of control samples from healthy donors and cancer patients. Assay used: immunoSEQ multiplex PCR; TCRdb lists only in-frame clones, some missing. The sample holds 20,000 to 30,000 clones, 75% to 90% seen once. This CDR3 region has 14 residues. Germline CDR1 and CDR2: SEHNR and FQNEAQ (reference sequence). V was pared by 2 bases and J by 3 bases, with 7 bases between. The specimen was PBMCs. V gene TRBV7-9 combines with J gene TRBJ2-2, with D possibly TRBD2 on 6 matching bases. The receptor was isolated from a man aged 60 to 69 with colorectal cancer. CDR3 protein: CASSLRDYTGELFF. The DNA of the CDR3 is TGTGCCAGCAGCTTACGGGACTACACCGGGGAGCTGTTTTTT. Using reference TRBV7-9 and TRBJ2-2 for the parts outside the CDR3, the full variable domain is DTGVSQNPRHKITKRGQNVTFRCDPISEHNRLYWYRQTLGQGPEFLTYFQNEAQLEKSRLLSDRFSAERPKGSFSTLEIQRTEQGDSAMYLCASSLRDYTGELFFGEGSRLTVL.